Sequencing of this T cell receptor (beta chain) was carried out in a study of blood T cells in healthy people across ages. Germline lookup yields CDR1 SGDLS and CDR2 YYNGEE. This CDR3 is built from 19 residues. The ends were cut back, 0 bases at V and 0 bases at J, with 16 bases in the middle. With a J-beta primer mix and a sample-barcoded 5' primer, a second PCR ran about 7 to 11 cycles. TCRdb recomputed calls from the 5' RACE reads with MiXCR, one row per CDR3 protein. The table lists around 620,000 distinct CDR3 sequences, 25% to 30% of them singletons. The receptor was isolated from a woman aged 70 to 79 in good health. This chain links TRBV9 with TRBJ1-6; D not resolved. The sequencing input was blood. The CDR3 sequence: CASSVDSYGRSSYNSPLHF. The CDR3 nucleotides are TGTGCCAGCAGCGTAGACAGTTATGGCCGGAGCTCCTATAATTCACCCCTCCACTTT. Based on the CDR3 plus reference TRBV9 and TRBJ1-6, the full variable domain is DSGVTQTPKHLITATGQRVTLRCSPRSGDLSVYWYQQSLDQGLQFLIQYYNGEERAKGNILERFSAQQFPDLHSELNLSSLELGDSALYFCASSVDSYGRSSYNSPLHFGNGTRLTVT.